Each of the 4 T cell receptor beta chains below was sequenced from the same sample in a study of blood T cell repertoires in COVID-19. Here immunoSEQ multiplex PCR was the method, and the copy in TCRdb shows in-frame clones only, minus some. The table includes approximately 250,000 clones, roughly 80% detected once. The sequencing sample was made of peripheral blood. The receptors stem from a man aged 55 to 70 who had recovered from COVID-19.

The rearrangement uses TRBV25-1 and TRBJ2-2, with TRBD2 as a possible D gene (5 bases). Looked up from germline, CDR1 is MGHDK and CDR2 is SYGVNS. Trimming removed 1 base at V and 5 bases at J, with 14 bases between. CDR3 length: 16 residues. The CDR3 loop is CASSESLAARTGELFF. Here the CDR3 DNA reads TGTGCCAGCAGTGAATCGCTAGCAGCCAGAACCGGGGAGCTGTTTTTT.

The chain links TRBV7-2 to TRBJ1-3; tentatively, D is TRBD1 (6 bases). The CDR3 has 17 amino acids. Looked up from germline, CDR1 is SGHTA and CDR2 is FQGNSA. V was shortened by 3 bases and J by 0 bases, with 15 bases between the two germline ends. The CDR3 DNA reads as TGTGCCAGCAGCTTCACCGGGGGGACAATCTCTGGAAACACCATATATTTT. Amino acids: CASSFTGGTISGNTIYF.

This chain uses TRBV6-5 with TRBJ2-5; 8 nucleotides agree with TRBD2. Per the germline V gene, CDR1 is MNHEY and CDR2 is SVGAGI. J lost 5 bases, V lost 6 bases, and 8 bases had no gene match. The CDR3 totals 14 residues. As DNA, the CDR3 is TGTGCCAGCAGACCACGGGAGGGAGTGGAGACCCAGTACTTC. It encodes CASRPREGVETQYF.

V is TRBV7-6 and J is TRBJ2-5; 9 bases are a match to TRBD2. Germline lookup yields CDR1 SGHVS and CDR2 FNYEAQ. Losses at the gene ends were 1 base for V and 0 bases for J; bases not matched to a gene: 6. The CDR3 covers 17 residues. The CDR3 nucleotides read TGTGCCAGCAGCTTAGACGCGGGAGGGGGCCACCAAGAGACCCAGTACTTC. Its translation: CASSLDAGGGHQETQYF.